The rows below give T cell receptor beta chains drawn from one sample of a study of T cells in localized non-small cell lung cancer. Sequencing was performed with immunoSEQ multiplex PCR; in TCRdb, only in-frame clones are kept and a portion is missing. Of about 52,000 clones listed, around nine tenths are singletons. This sample comprised PBMCs, obtained before any cancer treatment. The receptors stem from a female donor with stage II lung adenocarcinoma. Each CDR3 is given with its conserved first and last residue. A D gene is named only where the DNA matches it firmly. Clone size, where shown, is once, few, many, or a class for clones that have expanded.

TRBJ1-1 TRBV29-1 13 . . TGCAGCACCATGAAGGGGCAAAACACTGAAGCTTTCTTT CSTMKGQNTEAFF
TRBJ2-7 TRBV30 14 . . TGTGCCTGGAGTGGACGGCAGGGAGACTACGAGCAGTACTTC CAWSGRQGDYEQYF
TRBJ1-3 TRBV2 12 . . TGTGCCAGCATTGGGGGGCGGACAGAGGAATATTTT CASIGGRTEEYF
TRBJ2-1 TRBV6-1 19 . TRBD1 TGTGCCAGCAGTGAAGCGCATAGGGGGCAAAGGAGCTCCTACAATGAGCAGTTCTTC CASSEAHRGQRSSYNEQFF
TRBJ2-1 TRBV6-4 13 . . TGTGCCAGCAGTGACTCGGGATACAATGAGCAGTTCTTC CASSDSGYNEQFF
TRBJ2-5 TRBV7-9 16 . TRBD2 TGTGCCAGCAGCCAATCAACTAGCGGGGGCCAAGAGACCCAGTACTTC CASSQSTSGGQETQYF
TRBJ2-5 TRBV7-6 14 . . TGTGCCAGCAGCTCCTCTAGCGCCCCAGAGACCCAGTACTTC CASSSSSAPETQYF
TRBJ1-4 TRBV5-1 14 . . TGCGCCAGCAGCTTGGCAGGGGCTAATGAAAAACTGTTTTTT CASSLAGANEKLFF
TRBJ2-1 TRBV2 16 . . TGTGCCAGCACCACCCAGGGGAGGAGTAGCCACAATGAGCAGTTCTTC CASTTQGRSSHNEQFF
TRBJ1-5 TRBV6-6 16 . TRBD1 TGTGCCAGCAGTTTGACCGGGACAGGGGGCTCAGGGCCCCAGCATTTT CASSLTGTGGSGPQHF
TRBJ1-3 TRBV9 15 few . TGTGCCAGCGCTGGGGGGCCTAGCGCTGGAAACACCATATATTTT CASAGGPSAGNTIYF
TRBJ2-3 TRBV2 14 . TRBD1 TGTGCCAGCAGTAGACAGGGGACCACAGATACGCAGTATTTT CASSRQGTTDTQYF
TRBJ2-2 TRBV5-6 14 . . TGTGCCAGCAGCTTCGGGGGTAACACCGGGGAGCTGTTTTTT CASSFGGNTGELFF
TRBJ1-2 TRBV5-1 12 . . TGCGCCACCGCCGAACAGGGCTATGGCTACACCTTC CATAEQGYGYTF